This T cell receptor (beta chain) was observed in a study of identical twins. Study conclusions and caveats: Memory repertoires showed no such pattern, whereas abundant cord blood beta clonotypes carried fewer insertions. The study found weaker excess twin sharing in beta out-of-frame sequences.

In germline, CDR1 is LNHNV, CDR2 YYDKDF (reference sequence). Trimming removed 1 base from V and 2 bases from J; junction bases left unmatched: 10. CDR3 length: 18 residues. Healthy Caucasian individuals made up all the donors. Unique molecular identifiers were present on the cDNA, which also gained a universal primer site by template switching. TCRdb ran MiXCR on the 5' RACE reads and lists one entry per CDR3 protein. The sample contains hundreds of thousands of distinct CDR3 sequences, around 7.4% of which appear only once. This clonotype has just a few counts. Antigen unknown. The data were also submitted as part of a second study, on yellow fever vaccine responses in identical twins.

The clonotype was recovered from a woman between 18 and 30 years old in good health. This chain joins TRBV15 and TRBJ1-4; TRBD1 agrees at 7 bases. What was sequenced was PBMCs. The CDR3 region is CATSRATGPPTTNEKLFF. In DNA form, the CDR3 reads TGTGCCACCAGCAGAGCGACAGGGCCGCCTACGACTAATGAAAAACTGTTTTTT.